This T cell receptor (beta chain) came from a study of blood T cell repertoires in COVID-19. Study context: From the United States, Italy and Spain came samples of acute and convalescent COVID-19.

CDR3 size: 16 residues. Germline-derived CDR1 and CDR2 are MGHRA and YSYEKL. Losses at the gene ends were 4 bases for V and 2 bases for J; bases not matched to a gene: 10. Donors in Cohort 3 who had recovered were those with two negative PCRs, healthcare professional clearance, or resolution of their symptoms. Per the study methods: How many nucleated cells were present was estimated from reference gene primer amplification. Assay used: immunoSEQ multiplex PCR; TCRdb lists only in-frame clones, some missing. V and J calls and clone size are given by that table; D and trimming were obtained from the DNA. The profile shows 250,000 to 350,000 clones, approximately 83% of them singletons.

This chain joins TRBV4-1 and TRBJ2-5; 7 bases map to TRBD1. The clonotype originates from a woman in her twenties or thirties who had recovered from COVID-19. Material for sequencing was PBMCs or T cells enriched from blood (not recorded which). This CDR3 is CASSPQGGRTQETQYF. CDR3 nucleotide sequence: TGCGCCAGCAGCCCCCAAGGGGGCCGAACTCAAGAGACCCAGTACTTC.